The 15 T cell receptor beta chains listed next were all sequenced from one sample in a study of CD8 T cells in Susac syndrome (dated by TCRdb to between 2018 and 2021). The library was obtained by the immunoSEQ multiplex PCR assay. RNA was extracted using the RNeasy kit, and about 0.45 to 1 ug of the RNA was reverse transcribed with random hexamers. TCRdb itself trimmed the public reads at Q25 with fastp, ran MiXCR and retained productive beta chains. Every distinct CDR3 protein forms one entry, paired with its most common genes and DNA. In all, the sample holds approximately 300,000 distinct CDR3 sequences, and about 91% of those were seen once. The ten largest clones take up 0.18% of the sample. The sequenced sample was CD8+ T cells from PBMCs. The receptor source for this set is a human donor with multiple sclerosis.

This sequence joins TRBV9 and TRBJ2-6; D gene ambiguous. The CDR3 loop spans 17 amino acids. V gave up 2 bases and J gave up 2 bases, with 14 bases separating them. Looked up from germline, CDR1 is SGDLS and CDR2 is YYNGEE. The DNA of the CDR3 is TGTGCCAGCAGCGTTAGACCGGGCGGCGCTGGGGCCAACGTCCTGACTTTC. Translated: CASSVRPGGAGANVLTF.

A few counts support this clonotype. The chain couples TRBV30 to TRBJ2-7, with 15 bases aligning to TRBD2. The V segment lost 3 bases and the J segment 7 bases; nucleotides outside the gene matches: 7. Germline CDR1 GTSNPN, CDR2 SVGIG (reference sequence). The CDR3 runs to 15 residues. CDR3 DNA sequence: TGTGCCTGGAGGGACGGGACTAGCGGGGGGCAAGAGCAGTACTTC. It encodes CAWRDGTSGGQEQYF.

The J gene is TRBJ2-3, the V gene TRBV20-1, with D perhaps matching TRBD1 or TRBD2 (5 bases each). The CDR3 is made up of 14 amino acids. V was cut by 6 bases and J by 2 bases, with 15 bases left in between. Germline V gives CDR1 DFQATT, CDR2 SNEGSKA (reference sequence). CDR3 sequence reads: CSARDPLYTDTQYF. CDR3 DNA sequence: TGCAGTGCAAGGGACCCCCTTTACACAGATACGCAGTATTTT.

This chain uses TRBV28 with TRBJ2-3; D may match TRBD1 or TRBD2 (5 bases each). V was trimmed by 6 bases and J by 0 bases, leaving 16 bases between them. The germline CDR1 and CDR2 sequences are MDHEN and SYDVKM. There are 16 residues in the CDR3. CDR3 sequence: CASSLLPGRSTDTQYF. CDR3 DNA: TGTGCCAGCAGCTTACTACCGGGACGGAGCACAGATACGCAGTATTTT.

The V gene is TRBV6-2 or TRBV6-3, the J gene TRBJ1-1; D is unresolved. The CDR3 length is 13 residues. Germline V gene data show CDR1 as MNHEY and CDR2 as SVGEGT. The V end lost 0 bases, the J end lost 6 bases, and 8 bases lay between the germline ends. The CDR3 loop is CASSYSLWAEAFF. The DNA of the CDR3 is TGTGCCAGCAGTTACTCACTATGGGCTGAAGCTTTCTTT.

The chain is built from TRBV28 and TRBJ2-7; D assignment may be TRBD1 or TRBD2 (5 bases each). Germline CDR1 MDHEN, CDR2 SYDVKM. This CDR3 is built from 13 residues. V lost 7 bases and J 1 base, leaving 11 bases between the germline ends. The CDR3 DNA follows: TGTGCCAGCACCTTGGGGGTTTCCTACGAGCAGTACTTC. Translation: CASTLGVSYEQYF.

The chain has TRBV19 and TRBJ1-5, with D possibly being TRBD1 (5 bases). V was cut by 5 bases and J by 2 bases, with 16 bases left in between. CDR3 length equals 16 residues. Germline V lookup: CDR1 LNHDA, CDR2 SQIVND (reference sequence). This chain's CDR3 is CASSWGLRAGNQPQHF. As DNA, the CDR3 is TGTGCCAGTAGTTGGGGGTTACGGGCCGGCAATCAGCCCCAGCATTTT.

V is TRBV4-3 and J is TRBJ1-2; D uncertain. The CDR3 spans 17 residues. V was trimmed by 2 bases and J by 0 bases, leaving 16 bases between them. CDR1 is LGHNA, CDR2 YSLEER, per germline. As DNA, the CDR3 is TGCGCCAGCAGCCAAACTGAACTCAGTGGCGCTAACTATGGCTACACCTTC. It codes for CASSQTELSGANYGYTF.

The count of this clonotype is one. The genes are TRBV15 and TRBJ2-1; 7 bases map to TRBD1. The CDR3 loop spans 13 amino acids. V dropped 5 bases and J dropped 5; count of bases not matched to a gene: 3. CDR1 and CDR2 from the germline V gene are LNHNV and YYDKDF (reference sequence). As DNA, the CDR3 is TGTGCCACCAGCGCGGACAGGAACAATGAGCAGTTCTTC. Encoded protein: CATSADRNNEQFF.

This chain connects TRBV4-3 to TRBJ1-2; TRBD1 agrees at 9 bases. V shed 3 bases, J shed 4 bases, and the junction held 12 bases outside the gene matches. The germline CDR1 and CDR2 sequences are LGHNA and YSLEER. The CDR3 extends over 17 amino acids. The CDR3 DNA follows: TGCGCCAGCAGCCAGGGTCTTCCACAGGGGGCTGGCTATGGCTACACCTTC. Translated: CASSQGLPQGAGYGYTF.

The V gene is TRBV4-2, the J gene TRBJ2-7; tentative D call: TRBD2 (6 bases). V gave up 2 bases and J gave up 4 bases, with 18 bases separating them. The CDR3 contains 16 residues. The germline V gene has CDR1 LGHNA and CDR2 YNFKEQ. The CDR3: CASSQTTVVADYEQYF. Written as DNA, the CDR3 is TGTGCCAGCAGCCAAACGACAGTGGTAGCGGATTACGAGCAGTACTTC.

The chain recombines TRBV13 with TRBJ2-1; D is unclear. The CDR3 has 15 amino acids. Per the germline V gene, CDR1 is PRHDT and CDR2 is FYEKMQ (reference sequence). Trimming pared 5 bases from V and 2 bases from J, leaving 13 bases between. Here the CDR3 DNA reads TGTGCCAGCAGCAGTCCGGGCCCAACCTACAATGAGCAGTTCTTC. Amino acids: CASSSPGPTYNEQFF.

This chain links TRBV20-1 with TRBJ2-5, with D possibly being TRBD2 (6 bases). The V gene's germline CDR1 is DFQATT and CDR2 SNEGSKA (reference sequence). The CDR3 totals 13 residues. With 7 bases removed from V and 7 bases from J, the gap between germline ends came to 19 bases. CDR3 amino acids: CSDRLVGGPTQYF. CDR3 nucleotide sequence: TGCAGTGATCGACTAGTGGGGGGACCGACCCAGTACTTC.

The genes are TRBV5-1 and TRBJ2-5; the D gene is possibly TRBD1 (6 bases). Germline CDR1 and CDR2: SGHRS and YFSETQ. Trimming left V 3 bases short and J 2 bases short, with 17 bases between. There are 16 residues in the CDR3. CDR3 coding DNA: TGCGCCAGCAGCTACCACCCTGCAGGGGCACAAGAGACCCAGTACTTC. Its translation is CASSYHPAGAQETQYF.

The chain joins TRBV5-1 to TRBJ2-5, with TRBD2 as a possible D gene (5 bases). The ends were cut back, 5 bases at V and 4 bases at J, with 12 bases in the middle. Per the germline V gene, CDR1 is SGHRS and CDR2 is YFSETQ. The CDR3 totals 13 residues. The DNA of the CDR3 is TGCGCCAGCAGAGGAGGAAAACCAGAGACCCAGTACTTC. This codes for CASRGGKPETQYF. Combining the CDR3 with reference TRBV5-1 and TRBJ2-5 gives the whole variable domain KAGVTQTPRYLIKTRGQQVTLSCSPISGHRSVSWYQQTPGQGLQFLFEYFSETQRNKGNFPGRFSGRQFSNSRSEMNVSTLELGDSALYLCASRGGKPETQYFGPGTRLLVL.